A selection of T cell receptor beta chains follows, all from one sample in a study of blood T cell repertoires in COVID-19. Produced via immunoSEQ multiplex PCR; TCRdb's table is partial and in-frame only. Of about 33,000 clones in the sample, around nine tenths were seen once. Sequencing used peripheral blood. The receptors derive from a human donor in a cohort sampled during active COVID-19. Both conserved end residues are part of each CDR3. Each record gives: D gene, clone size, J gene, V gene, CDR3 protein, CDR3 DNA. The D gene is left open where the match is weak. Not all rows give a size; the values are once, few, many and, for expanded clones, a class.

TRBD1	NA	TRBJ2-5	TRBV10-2	CASKPTGGWQETQYF	TGCGCCAGCAAGCCGACAGGGGGCTGGCAGGAGACCCAGTACTTC
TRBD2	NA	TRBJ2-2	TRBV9	CASSVLAGDTGELFF	TGTGCCAGCAGCGTGCTAGCGGGAGACACCGGGGAGCTGTTTTTT
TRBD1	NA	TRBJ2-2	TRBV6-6	CASSPGTGGNPGELFF	TGTGCCAGCAGTCCTGGGACAGGGGGTAATCCCGGGGAGCTGTTTTTT
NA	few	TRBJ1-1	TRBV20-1	CSASTHRNTEAFF	TGCAGTGCCAGTACGCACAGAAATACTGAAGCTTTCTTT
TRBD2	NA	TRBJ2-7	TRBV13	CASSHRGVNYEQYF	TGTGCCAGCAGCCATCGGGGGGTTAACTACGAGCAGTACTTC
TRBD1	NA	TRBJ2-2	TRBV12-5	CASGLTPDRVGELFF	TGTGCTAGTGGTTTGACCCCCGACAGGGTCGGGGAGCTGTTTTTT
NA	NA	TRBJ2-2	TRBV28	CASRITPGNTGELFF	TGTGCCAGCAGAATTACCCCGGGGAACACCGGGGAGCTGTTTTTT
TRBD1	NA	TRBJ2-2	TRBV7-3	CASSLEGTGSTGELFF	TGTGCCAGCAGCTTAGAGGGGACAGGGAGCACCGGGGAGCTGTTTTTT
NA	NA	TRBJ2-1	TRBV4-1	CASSGYSGQTSYNEQFF	TGCGCCAGCAGCGGGTACTCAGGACAGACATCCTACAATGAGCAGTTCTTC
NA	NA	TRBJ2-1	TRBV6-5	CASSSEGSSYNEQFF	TGTGCCAGTTCTAGCGAGGGGAGCTCCTACAATGAGCAGTTCTTC
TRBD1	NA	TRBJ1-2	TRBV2	CASSRPGQGARSNYGYTF	TGTGCCAGCAGTCGACCCGGACAGGGGGCAAGGAGTAACTATGGCTACACCTTC
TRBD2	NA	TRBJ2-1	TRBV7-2	CASSLGTSGTGEQFF	TGTGCCAGCAGCTTGGGGACTAGCGGGACAGGTGAGCAGTTCTTC
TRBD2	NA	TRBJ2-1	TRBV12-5	CASGLVPPAGGAEQFF	TGTGCTAGTGGTTTGGTACCCCCGGCGGGAGGGGCTGAGCAGTTCTTC
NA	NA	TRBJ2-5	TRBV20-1	CSASLPGQGQETQYF	TGCAGTGCGAGTTTACCCGGACAAGGACAAGAGACCCAGTACTTC
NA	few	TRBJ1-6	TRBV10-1	CASSLGPGNSPLHF	TGCGCCAGCAGCCTTGGGCCGGGGAATTCACCCCTCCACTTT
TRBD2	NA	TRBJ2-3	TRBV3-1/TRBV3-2	CASSPSKGLATDTQYF	TGTGCCAGCAGCCCTTCAAAGGGACTAGCGACAGATACGCAGTATTTT
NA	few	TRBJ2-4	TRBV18	CASTSEGAKNIQYF	TGTGCCAGCACCTCCGAGGGAGCCAAAAACATTCAGTACTTC
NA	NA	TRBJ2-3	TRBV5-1	CASSPGDRTSTDTQYF	TGCGCCAGCAGCCCGGGGGACCGTACGAGCACAGATACGCAGTATTTT
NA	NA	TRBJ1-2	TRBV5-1	CASSFQQGNYGYTF	TGCGCCAGCAGCTTCCAGCAGGGAAACTATGGCTACACCTTC
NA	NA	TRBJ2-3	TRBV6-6	CASSSQTDTQYF	TGTGCCAGCAGTTCCCAGACAGATACGCAGTATTTT
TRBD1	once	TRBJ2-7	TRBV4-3	CASSHSTGPEQYF	TGCGCCAGCAGCCATTCGACAGGGCCCGAGCAGTACTTC
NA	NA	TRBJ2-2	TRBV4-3	CASRDRNTGELFF	TGCGCCAGCCGCGACAGGAACACCGGGGAGCTGTTTTTT
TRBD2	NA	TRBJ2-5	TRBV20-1	CSASQPSGGVVETQYF	TGCAGTGCTAGTCAGCCTAGCGGGGGTGTTGTAGAGACCCAGTACTTC
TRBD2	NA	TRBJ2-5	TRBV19	CASSMTSSQETQYF	TGTGCCAGTAGTATGACTAGCTCCCAAGAGACCCAGTACTTC
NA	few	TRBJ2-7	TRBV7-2	CASSLGPGVTSYEQYF	TGTGCCAGCAGCTTAGGACCCGGTGTGACTAGCTACGAGCAGTACTTC
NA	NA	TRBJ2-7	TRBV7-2	CASSLQGGSYEQYF	TGTGCCAGCAGCTTGCAGGGAGGATCCTACGAGCAGTACTTC